A selection of T cell receptor beta chains follows, all from one sample in a study of T-cell memory formation after mild COVID-19. Each CDR3 protein gets one entry after TCRdb re-called the 5' RACE reads with MiXCR. Among around 530,000 distinct CDR3 sequences, 20% to 25% were seen once, and the ten largest hold approximately 8.4%. The specimen was PBMCs or a T cell subset sorted from them (not recorded which). Receptor source: an adult woman who had mild COVID-19 (a few samples of this study predate the infection). Cell type and time point are not known. Both conserved end residues are part of each CDR3. D genes are given only for firm matches. Clone size is stated in some rows and not others, as once, few, many or a class when expanded.

abundance	d_gene	v_gene	j_gene	CDR3nt	CDR3aa
few	TRBD1	TRBV5-6	TRBJ2-7	TGTGCCAGCAGCACGGACGGGACAGTCGCCTACGAGCAGTACTTC	CASSTDGTVAYEQYF
-	-	TRBV9	TRBJ2-5	TGTGCCAGCAGCGCTTTCCGTGGTGAAGAGACCCAGTACTTC	CASSAFRGEETQYF
few	TRBD2	TRBV4-1	TRBJ2-1	TGCGCCAGCAGCCAAGATTTAGGACTAGCTACCTACAATGAGCAGTTCTTC	CASSQDLGLATYNEQFF
few	-	TRBV5-6	TRBJ1-5	TGTGCCAGCAGCCCGCAGGGCCCCAATCAGCCCCAGCATTTT	CASSPQGPNQPQHF
few	-	TRBV4-1	TRBJ1-1	TGCGCCAGCAGCCAAAGGGTCTGGAACACTGAAGCTTTCTTT	CASSQRVWNTEAFF
-	TRBD1	TRBV9	TRBJ1-2	TGTGCCAGCAGCGTACGAGGGGGCAACTATGGCTACACCTTC	CASSVRGGNYGYTF
-	TRBD2	TRBV12-3/TRBV12-4	TRBJ2-1	TGTGCCAGCAGTTTCGGGGGGAGGAGGGGAGGTGAGCAGTTCTTC	CASSFGGRRGGEQFF
few	TRBD2	TRBV7-8	TRBJ2-1	TGTGCCAGCAGCGGGGTAGCGGGCCGTGCCGGTTACAATGAGCAGTTCTTC	CASSGVAGRAGYNEQFF
-	-	TRBV7-2	TRBJ1-1	TGTGCCAGCAGCTTCCGACAGGAAAAGCCTGAAGCTTTCTTT	CASSFRQEKPEAFF
-	-	TRBV30	TRBJ2-5	TGTGCCTGGAGTGTAGGGGCAGAGACCCAGTACTTC	CAWSVGAETQYF
few	-	TRBV29-1	TRBJ2-4	TGCAGCGTTGAAGTGCGGGGGCCAGGAGGGGACATTCAGTACTTC	CSVEVRGPGGDIQYF
few	TRBD2	TRBV5-1	TRBJ2-5	TGCGCCAGCAGCTGGACTAGCGGGAGGGAGACCCAGTACTTC	CASSWTSGRETQYF
-	-	TRBV2	TRBJ2-1	TGTGCCAGCCTTCGAATGAGTGAGCAGTTCTTC	CASLRMSEQFF
-	TRBD1	TRBV20-1	TRBJ1-6	TGCAGTGCTAGAGATTTTGGGACAGGCTCGCATTCACCCCTCCACTTT	CSARDFGTGSHSPLHF
-	-	TRBV14	TRBJ1-6	TGTGCCAGCAGCCAAGCTATTCCAGGGATTAATTCACCCCTCCACTTT	CASSQAIPGINSPLHF
-	TRBD2	TRBV20-1	TRBJ2-1	TGCAGTGCTAGAGGGGAAAGACTAGCGCCCCTGAATGAGCAGTTCTTC	CSARGERLAPLNEQFF
many	TRBD2	TRBV12-3/TRBV12-4	TRBJ2-1	TGTGCCAGCAGTTTACGGGCTAGCGGGGGCAATGAGCAGTTCTTC	CASSLRASGGNEQFF
few	TRBD1	TRBV9	TRBJ1-5	TGTGCCAGCAGCATTTCAGGGGGCCGCAATCAGCCCCAGCATTTT	CASSISGGRNQPQHF
-	TRBD2	TRBV20-1	TRBJ2-7	TGCAGTGCTAGTGACGCGGGACTAGCGGACGAGCAGTACTTC	CSASDAGLADEQYF
few	-	TRBV5-1	TRBJ2-5	TGCGCCAGCAGCTTGGCCTACAGGGGAGGGGAGGAGACCCAGTACTTC	CASSLAYRGGEETQYF
few	TRBD2	TRBV7-2	TRBJ2-1	TGTGCCAGCAGCTCACTAGCGGTGAATGAGCAGTTCTTC	CASSSLAVNEQFF
few	-	TRBV6-5	TRBJ2-3	TGTGCCAGCAGTTACTTCTTCGGCGGGAGCACAGATACGCAGTATTTT	CASSYFFGGSTDTQYF
few	-	TRBV7-2	TRBJ2-5	TGTGCCAGCAGCAGAGGACACCGCCAAGAGACCCAGTACTTC	CASSRGHRQETQYF
-	-	TRBV5-1	TRBJ1-1	TGCGCCAGCAGATCGGACTTCCTAAGGAACACTGAAGCTTTCTTT	CASRSDFLRNTEAFF
-	TRBD1	TRBV6-6	TRBJ1-5	TGTGCCAGCACCCGCTTCGGGGGGACAGGGAAGTATAGCAATCAGCCCCAGCATTTT	CASTRFGGTGKYSNQPQHF
few	TRBD1	TRBV6-2/TRBV6-3	TRBJ1-2	TGTGCCAGCAGACCATTGGGACAGTACAACTATGGCTACACCTTC	CASRPLGQYNYGYTF
many	TRBD2	TRBV5-5	TRBJ2-7	TGTGCCAGCAGCTTGTCCGCACTGGGAGGGAGCTCCTACGAGCAGTACTTC	CASSLSALGGSSYEQYF
many	-	TRBV6-5	TRBJ2-7	TGTGCCAGCAGCCGGAGACAGAACAACTCCTACGAGCAGTACTTC	CASSRRQNNSYEQYF
-	-	TRBV24-1	TRBJ2-1	TGTGCCACCAGTGATACCGACTCTGTGCAGTTCTTC	CATSDTDSVQFF
few	-	TRBV2	TRBJ2-1	TGTGCCAGCAGTGAATTAACGTCTAGGAGCTCCTACAATGAGCAGTTCTTC	CASSELTSRSSYNEQFF
few	TRBD1	TRBV19	TRBJ1-1	TGTGCCACCAAGGGACAGGGGATAATGAACACTGAAGCTTTCTTT	CATKGQGIMNTEAFF
few	-	TRBV7-2	TRBJ2-2	TGTGCCAGCAGCTTATTCGGGACGTCCGGGGAGCTGTTTTTT	CASSLFGTSGELFF
-	-	TRBV7-9	TRBJ2-7	TGTGCCAGCAGCTTAGACCAGGGAAAGAAGATGAACGAGCAGTACTTC	CASSLDQGKKMNEQYF
-	-	TRBV5-1	TRBJ1-6	TGCGCCAGCAGCCTCCAGGGGCAAGGTTCACCCCTCCACTTT	CASSLQGQGSPLHF
-	-	TRBV7-2	TRBJ2-7	TGTGCCAGCAGCTTATCGTCGACGGGGGCCGGCTACGAGCAGTACTTC	CASSLSSTGAGYEQYF
-	-	TRBV11-2	TRBJ2-1	TGTGCCAGCAGCAGACCCGGGCCCAAAGGCAATGAGCAGTTCTTC	CASSRPGPKGNEQFF
few	-	TRBV11-1	TRBJ2-3	TGTGCCAGCAGTTTCGGCGAGTGGGATACGCAGTATTTT	CASSFGEWDTQYF
few	-	TRBV6-2/TRBV6-3	TRBJ2-3	TGTGCCAGCAGAATGGGGGGAAGGACAGATACGCAGTATTTT	CASRMGGRTDTQYF
-	TRBD1	TRBV29-1	TRBJ2-7	TGCAGCGTGCTCACCGGGACAGGGATCAACGAGCAGTACTTC	CSVLTGTGINEQYF
-	TRBD1	TRBV6-5	TRBJ1-2	TGTGCCAGCAGCCCTGGACAGGGGCTTTACTATGGCTACACCTTC	CASSPGQGLYYGYTF